One sample yielded the 25 T cell receptor beta chains listed below, sequenced in a study of cytotoxic CD8 clonotypes in ibrutinib-treated CLL. Some clones are missing from TCRdb's copy, which holds only in-frame ones; the method was immunoSEQ multiplex PCR. The repertoire holds 140,000 to 150,000 clones, roughly three quarters seen once, with 5.1% in the top ten. The sample was PBMCs, taken after 24 months of ibrutinib treatment. Receptors were obtained from a human donor with chronic lymphocytic leukemia.

This clone appeared many times. The rearrangement joins TRBV27 to TRBJ1-2; D is undetermined. CDR1 MNHEY and CDR2 SMNVEV come from the germline V gene (reference sequence). The CDR3 spans 14 residues. Between the trimmed V and J ends, which lost 6 bases and 8 bases, there was a span of 19 bases. This chain's CDR3 is CASSPWAGLGGYTF. The CDR3 region has the DNA TGTGCCAGCAGCCCCTGGGCGGGGTTGGGCGGCTACACCTTC.

This chain links TRBV10-3 with TRBJ2-7; perhaps TRBD2 as D (6 bases). CDR1 and CDR2 from the germline V gene are ENHRY and SYGVKD. Trimming left V 4 bases short and J 7 bases short, with 14 bases between. The CDR3 consists of 13 residues. The CDR3 nucleotides read TGTGCCATCAGTGTGGGACCCGCGGGGGAGCAGTACTTC. Protein sequence: CAISVGPAGEQYF.

V is TRBV6-5 and J is TRBJ2-5, with TRBD2 as a possible D gene (5 bases). CDR1 is MNHEY, CDR2 SVGAGI, per germline. V lost 2 bases, J lost 5 bases, and 6 bases lay in between. The CDR3 is 12 residues long. CDR3 in amino acids: CASSYPGETQYF. The CDR3 bases are TGTGCCAGCAGTTACCCGGGGGAGACCCAGTACTTC.

The rearrangement joins TRBV7-8 to TRBJ1-2; TRBD1 might be the D (6 bases). The germline V gene encodes CDR1 SGHVS and CDR2 FQNEAQ. The V end was cut by 5 bases, the J end by 10 bases, with 20 bases between. The length of the CDR3 is 14 residues. CDR3 bases: TGTGCCAGCAGCCCACGAGAGCGGGACACTCCCTACACCTTC. Protein sequence: CASSPRERDTPYTF.

To note about this clone: Other nucleotide sequences from this sample produce the same CDR3. This chain connects TRBV28 to TRBJ1-5; D is unresolved. The CDR3 is made up of 15 amino acids. V lost 4 bases and J 0 bases, leaving 10 bases between the germline ends. CDR1 is MDHEN, CDR2 SYDVKM, per germline. The DNA for the CDR3 is TGTGCCAGCAGTTCCCCCGGGTATAGCAATCAGCCCCAGCATTTT. It translates to CASSSPGYSNQPQHF.

This chain connects TRBV4-2 to TRBJ2-5; TRBD2 agrees at 11 bases. This CDR3 is built from 13 residues. Germline values: CDR1 LGHNA, CDR2 YNFKEQ. Trimming removed 4 bases from V and 8 bases from J; junction bases left unmatched: 3. The CDR3 spells CASSPGTSGTQYF. CDR3 bases: TGTGCCAGCAGCCCCGGGACTAGCGGTACCCAGTACTTC.

The chain joins TRBV4-2 to TRBJ2-5; 8 bases align to TRBD2. CDR3 length: 15 amino acids. Unmatched junction bases numbered 8, after V lost 4 bases and J lost 4 bases. In germline, CDR1 is LGHNA, CDR2 YNFKEQ. This chain's CDR3 is CASSLVTGGRETQYF. The CDR3 DNA reads TGTGCCAGCAGCCTCGTGACGGGGGGGCGAGAGACCCAGTACTTC.

V and J are TRBV6-5 and TRBJ2-5; D ambiguous. The ends were cut back, 0 bases at V and 5 bases at J, with 13 bases in the middle. CDR1 is MNHEY and CDR2 is SVGAGI in the germline V gene. The CDR3 extends over 15 amino acids. Here the CDR3 reads CASSYSGDRRETQYF. In nucleotides, the CDR3 is TGTGCCAGCAGTTACTCAGGCGATAGAAGGGAGACCCAGTACTTC.

The V call is TRBV10-3, the J call TRBJ2-3; tentative D call: TRBD2 (5 bases). Trimming pared 6 bases from V and 3 bases from J, leaving 10 bases between. This CDR3 is 13 amino acids long. CDR1 and CDR2 (germline): ENHRY, SYGVKD. The CDR3 nucleotides read TGTGCCATCAGCGGTAGCGCAACAGATACGCAGTATTTT. Its protein product is CAISGSATDTQYF.

The J gene is TRBJ2-7, the V gene TRBV4-2; the match to TRBD2 covers 13 bases. The CDR3 has 16 amino acids. Per the germline V gene, CDR1 is LGHNA and CDR2 is YNFKEQ. V gave up 3 bases and J gave up 6 bases; unmatched junction bases: 8. The CDR3 reads CASSHRTSGGAREQYF. CDR3 coding DNA: TGTGCCAGCAGCCACCGTACTAGCGGGGGGGCCCGCGAGCAGTACTTC.

V gene TRBV7-9 combines with J gene TRBJ2-6, with D unresolved. CDR3 length equals 15 residues. Germline-derived CDR1 and CDR2 are SEHNR and FQNEAQ (reference sequence). Trimming took 6 bases from V and 13 from J, leaving 22 bases between them. DNA for the CDR3: TGTGCCAGCAGTTCGGACCTAGACCCGATGGAGGTCCTGACTTTC. Translated, it gives CASSSDLDPMEVLTF.

V and J are TRBV28 and TRBJ2-3; TRBD2 agrees at 11 bases. The ends lost 5 bases at V and 5 bases at J; junction bases unmatched: 6. The length of the CDR3 is 15 residues. Germline lookup yields CDR1 MDHEN and CDR2 SYDVKM. The CDR3 region has the DNA TGTGCCAGCAGTGTTAGCGGGAGGGCAGGAGATACGCAGTATTTT. Its translation is CASSVSGRAGDTQYF.

The rearrangement links TRBV7-8 to TRBJ2-3; no reliable D call. Per germline, CDR1 SGHVS and CDR2 FQNEAQ. The CDR3 extends over 13 amino acids. V lost 0 bases and J 6 bases, leaving 7 bases between the germline ends. The CDR3, as DNA: TGTGCCAGCAGCTTAGCCGGTGCGGATACGCAGTATTTT. Translation gives CASSLAGADTQYF. The full variable domain, in which reference TRBV7-8 and TRBJ2-3 provide the parts outside the CDR3, is GAGVSQSPRYKVAKRGQDVALRCDPISGHVSLFWYQQALGQGPEFLTYFQNEAQLDKSGLPSDRFFAERPEGSVSTLKIQRTQQEDSAVYLCASSLAGADTQYFGPGTRLTVL.

CDR3 in amino acids: CASSRESSYNEQFF. CDR3 nucleotide sequence: TGTGCCAGCAGCCGAGAGAGCTCCTACAATGAGCAGTTCTTC. The V gene is TRBV5-4, the J gene TRBJ2-1; D unclear. Between the trimmed V and J ends, which lost 4 bases and 0 bases, there was a span of 8 bases. The V gene's germline CDR1 is SGHNT and CDR2 YYREEE (reference sequence). This CDR3 comprises 14 residues.

The chain uses TRBV4-2 and TRBJ1-4; TRBD1 is a possible D gene (5 bases). This CDR3 has 18 residues. V was pared by 2 bases and J by 3 bases, with 19 bases between. The germline gives CDR1 LGHNA, CDR2 YNFKEQ. The CDR3 DNA reads as TGTGCCAGCAGCCAAAACCCGAACCCCGCGGGGGCTAATGAAAAACTGTTTTTT. It codes for CASSQNPNPAGANEKLFF.

The rearrangement links TRBV9 to TRBJ1-6, with D perhaps TRBD1 (6 bases). The CDR3 loop spans 14 amino acids. The germline V and J ends were trimmed by 7 bases and 5 bases, with 13 bases remaining between them. Germline V CDR1 and CDR2: SGDLS, YYNGEE. CDR3 protein: CASGGAANNSPLHF. The CDR3 coding sequence is TGTGCCAGCGGGGGGGCAGCCAATAATTCACCCCTCCACTTT.

The genes are TRBV7-9 and TRBJ2-2, with 7 bases that match TRBD2. V was pared by 5 bases and J by 4 bases, with 7 bases of the junction left unmatched. In germline, CDR1 is SEHNR, CDR2 FQNEAQ (reference sequence). The CDR3 has 15 amino acids. For the CDR3, the DNA is TGTGCCAGCAGCCCCGGGGGGATCGGCACCGGGGAGCTGTTTTTT. It yields the protein CASSPGGIGTGELFF.

The chain carries TRBV4-3 and TRBJ1-6; D unresolved. The CDR3 spans 13 residues. With 4 bases removed from V and 10 bases from J, the gap between germline ends came to 11 bases. Germline V lookup: CDR1 LGHNA, CDR2 YSLEER. CDR3 nucleotides: TGCGCCAGCAGCCCTCGCCTTAGGTCACCCCTCCACTTT. Protein sequence: CASSPRLRSPLHF.

The chain recombines TRBV18 with TRBJ1-2, with D uncertain. The length of the CDR3 is 18 residues. Trimming took 3 bases from V and 7 from J, leaving 27 bases between them. Germline assignment: CDR1 KGHSH and CDR2 LQKENI. This chain's CDR3 is CASSPLDAVAQSRGGYTF. DNA for the CDR3: TGTGCCAGCTCACCTCTGGACGCGGTAGCCCAGTCACGGGGTGGCTACACCTTC.

The chain is built from TRBV14 and TRBJ1-2; possible D gene TRBD1, 6 bases. In germline, CDR1 is SGHDN, CDR2 FVKESK. The V and J ends lost 3 bases and 4 bases respectively, with 21 bases between them. The CDR3 extends over 17 amino acids. Written as DNA, the CDR3 is TGTGCCAGCAGCCATCCCAAGCGAGGGGGAGGGCCCTATGGCTACACCTTC. Its protein is CASSHPKRGGGPYGYTF.

The chain links TRBV9 to TRBJ1-2, with TRBD1 matching 7 bases. In germline, CDR1 is SGDLS, CDR2 YYNGEE. CDR3 size: 15 residues. Unmatched junction bases numbered 9, after V lost 3 bases and J lost 4 bases. The CDR3 DNA is TGTGCCAGCAGCGCAACAGGGGCCCAGGGCTATGGCTACACCTTC. Protein product: CASSATGAQGYGYTF. Based on the CDR3 plus reference TRBV9 and TRBJ1-2, the full variable domain is DSGVTQTPKHLITATGQRVTLRCSPRSGDLSVYWYQQSLDQGLQFLIQYYNGEERAKGNILERFSAQQFPDLHSELNLSSLELGDSALYFCASSATGAQGYGYTFGSGTRLTVV.

The rearrangement uses TRBV11-2 and TRBJ1-2; D gene unclear. Trimming removed 4 bases from V and 8 bases from J, with 17 bases in between. Germline-derived CDR1 and CDR2 are SGHAT and FQNNGV. The CDR3 totals 14 residues. This CDR3 reads CASSSYGLDRGYTF. The CDR3 DNA sequence: TGTGCCAGCAGCTCTTATGGCCTCGACCGGGGCTACACCTTC.

The gene calls are TRBV5-1 and TRBJ2-3; D is ambiguous. Trimming took 4 bases from V and 1 from J, leaving 13 bases between them. Germline lookup yields CDR1 SGHRS and CDR2 YFSETQ. The CDR3 has 15 amino acids. Written as DNA, the CDR3 is TGCGCCAGCAGCCCCCGGGCTGTTCGCACAGATACGCAGTATTTT. Its protein is CASSPRAVRTDTQYF.

The chain employs TRBV21-1 and TRBJ2-6. TRBV21-1 corresponds to a pseudogene. This CDR3 is built from 14 residues. CDR3 loop: CASNPGLRANVLTF. The CDR3 DNA is TGTGCCAGCAACCCGGGCCTCAGGGCCAACGTCCTGACTTTC.

The CDR3 DNA reads TGTGCCAGCAGCAGTCCCCCGGGGGGCACAGATACGCAGTATTTT. Amino acids: CASSSPPGGTDTQYF. The chain joins TRBV21-1 to TRBJ2-3; the D segment call TRBD2 is taken from the table without a DNA check. TRBV21-1 is classified as a pseudogene. The CDR3 has 15 residues.